This entry describes one T cell receptor beta chain. Its antigen is unidentified. Germline is not matched at one junction end, which may reflect a read error. This entry is derived from a study of blood T cells in healthy people across ages. Regarding the study as a whole: Across the age range, TCR beta diversity per million T cells fell in a roughly linear way. In long-lived donors, naive CD4+ cell counts and diversity exceeded those of aged donors.

Germline CDR1 and CDR2: SSHAT and FNYEAQ (reference sequence). CDR3 size: 13 residues. Investigators took around 10 milliliters of peripheral blood from every donor. Primed by a sample-barcoded 5' primer and a J-beta primer mix, a second PCR proceeded for roughly 7 to 12 cycles. MiXCR, run by TCRdb on the 5' RACE reads, gives a single entry per CDR3 protein. The table shows 1.5 million to 1.8 million distinct CDR3 sequences, with around 40% occurring only once. Sequenced sample: blood. This clonotype was sampled from a woman younger than 30 in good health. The V call is TRBV7-7, the J call TRBJ2-1, with D perhaps TRBD2 (5 bases). The CDR3 bases are TGTGCTAGCAGCCGCGGGCAGGACAATGAGCAGTTCTTC. It is translated as CASSRGQDNEQFF.